The 14 T cell receptor beta chains below all came from one sample that was sequenced in a study of graft-versus-host responses after intestinal transplantation. TCRdb keeps only in-frame clones here, not all; method: immunoSEQ multiplex PCR. The sample holds roughly 120,000 clones, around nine tenths seen once. Their specific antigens are unknown. Sequencing was performed on unstimulated CD4+ T cells sorted from spleen or lymph node cells, taken before transplant. These receptors were obtained from a human donor who was the organ donor for an intestinal transplant.

J is TRBJ2-1 and V is TRBV6-5; 9 bases agree with TRBD2. This CDR3 has 15 amino acids. Trimming at V came to 2 bases and at J to 5 bases, leaving 4 bases not matched to a gene. CDR1 and CDR2 from the germline V gene are MNHEY and SVGAGI. The CDR3 here is CASSYGLAINNEQFF. CDR3 nucleotide sequence: TGTGCCAGCAGTTACGGACTAGCGATTAACAATGAGCAGTTCTTC.

This chain joins TRBV30 and TRBJ2-6; weak D call: TRBD1 (5 bases). From germline, CDR1 is GTSNPN and CDR2 SVGIG (reference sequence). V lost 3 bases and J lost 0, with 15 bases in between. The CDR3 consists of 17 residues. CDR3 sequence (DNA): TGTGCCTGGAGCCAACAGGTAGTAGGCTCTGGGGCCAACGTCCTGACTTTC. Translated, it gives CAWSQQVVGSGANVLTF.

V and J are TRBV5-1 and TRBJ2-2; 7 bases line up with TRBD1. The CDR3 length is 16 residues. The V gene's germline CDR1 is SGHRS and CDR2 YFSETQ. After removal of 0 bases from V and 4 bases from J, the junction contained 6 bases not matched to a gene. CDR3 in amino acids: CASSLVDRASTGELFF. DNA of the CDR3: TGCGCCAGCAGCTTGGTAGACAGGGCTTCCACCGGGGAGCTGTTTTTT.

This clone was counted only a few times. The chain has TRBV5-6 and TRBJ2-3; 9 positions agree with TRBD2. This CDR3 contains 13 residues. The germline gives CDR1 SGHDT, CDR2 YYEEEE. Trimming took 5 bases from V and 4 from J; bases not matched to a gene: 2. The CDR3: CASRIAGADTQYF. The CDR3 DNA follows: TGTGCCAGCAGGATAGCGGGAGCAGATACGCAGTATTTT.

This clone was picked up a small number of times. The chain combines TRBV2 with TRBJ2-1; TRBD1 agrees at 7 bases. Germline trimming cut 7 bases from V and 5 bases from J; bases unmatched to any gene: 5. The CDR3 has 13 residues. Germline V gives CDR1 SNHLY, CDR2 FYNNEI. CDR3 bases: TGTGCCAGCAAATACAGGGGCCACAATGAGCAGTTCTTC. It codes for CASKYRGHNEQFF.

The genes are TRBV11-2 and TRBJ2-7, with D maybe TRBD1 (6 bases). The CDR3 totals 14 residues. Germline values: CDR1 SGHAT, CDR2 FQNNGV. V was cut by 4 bases and J by 2 bases, with 12 bases left in between. The CDR3 DNA reads TGTGCCAGCAGCTCTTCCGGGACAACCTACGAGCAGTACTTC. As protein: CASSSSGTTYEQYF.

The J gene is TRBJ2-1, the V gene TRBV5-4; 7 bases align to TRBD2. Germline V CDR1 and CDR2: SGHNT, YYREEE (reference sequence). The CDR3 length is 15 residues. Trimming removed 0 bases from V and 2 bases from J; junction bases left unmatched: 2. For the CDR3, the DNA is TGTGCCAGCAGCTTGGGGGGGAGGGCCTACAATGAGCAGTTCTTC. It is translated as CASSLGGRAYNEQFF. Looking up the rest from reference TRBV5-4 and TRBJ2-1 gives the full variable domain: ETGVTQSPTHLIKTRGQQVTLRCSSQSGHNTVSWYQQALGQGPQFIFQYYREEENGRGNFPPRFSGLQFPNYSSELNVNALELDDSALYLCASSLGGRAYNEQFFGPGTRLTVL.

The chain couples TRBV5-4 to TRBJ1-3; TRBD1 is a possible D gene (6 bases). The CDR3 consists of 14 residues. Trimming pared 4 bases from V and 3 bases from J, leaving 11 bases between. The V gene's germline CDR1 is SGHNT and CDR2 YYREEE (reference sequence). The DNA of the CDR3 is TGTGCCAGCAGCCTCGGGACAAGTGGAAACACCATATATTTT. Translating gives CASSLGTSGNTIYF.

For the CDR3, the DNA is TGCGCCAGCAGCCAGCTAGGACAGGGGCCGGGCGGGACTAACTATGGCTACACCTTC. It is translated as CASSQLGQGPGGTNYGYTF. This rearrangement joins TRBV4-1 to TRBJ1-2, with 9 bases lining up with TRBD1. The V and J ends lost 3 bases and 0 bases, in that order; junction bases with no gene match: 14. Germline CDR1 MGHRA, CDR2 YSYEKL. The CDR3 is made up of 19 amino acids.

This chain uses TRBV5-1 with TRBJ2-5; D unclear. The germline CDR1 and CDR2 sequences are SGHRS and YFSETQ. The CDR3 contains 11 residues. Trimming shortened V by 0 bases and J by 7 bases, and 4 bases separated the two germline ends. This chain's CDR3 is CASSLDGTQYF. In DNA form, the CDR3 reads TGCGCCAGCAGCTTGGACGGGACCCAGTACTTC.

V usage is TRBV27 and J usage is TRBJ2-4; 12 bases line up with TRBD2. CDR1 is MNHEY, CDR2 SMNVEV, per germline (reference sequence). The CDR3 totals 19 residues. V lost 2 bases, J lost 1 base, and 9 bases stayed unmatched. The CDR3: CASSLLPSGRAPAKNIQYF. For the CDR3, the DNA is TGTGCCAGCAGTTTACTTCCTAGCGGGAGGGCCCCTGCCAAAAACATTCAGTACTTC.

The J gene is TRBJ1-4, the V gene TRBV21-1. TRBV21-1 is given as a pseudogene. The CDR3 is 15 amino acids. CDR3 sequence: CASSKCPFVGEKLFF. The CDR3, as DNA: TGTGCCAGCAGCAAATGTCCTTTTGTGGGTGAAAAACTGTTTTTT.

This clone was recorded only once. The chain combines TRBV10-1 with TRBJ2-3, with D hard to call. The germline V and J ends were trimmed by 2 bases and 5 bases, with 17 bases remaining between them. The CDR3 runs 16 residues. From germline, CDR1 is WNHNN and CDR2 SYGVQD (reference sequence). CDR3 amino acids: CASSENLVSRLDTQYF. The CDR3 coding sequence is TGCGCCAGCAGTGAGAATCTGGTCTCGCGGTTAGATACGCAGTATTTT.

The V call is TRBV7-2, the J call TRBJ2-3; D uncertain. The germline V gene has CDR1 SGHTA and CDR2 FQGNSA. The CDR3 contains 16 residues. Trimming cost V 2 bases and J 5 bases, with 17 bases left between them. This CDR3 is CASSLFMGTSGDTQYF. CDR3 in DNA: TGTGCCAGCAGCTTATTCATGGGCACAAGTGGAGATACGCAGTATTTT. Full variable domain (rest looked up from reference TRBV7-2 and TRBJ2-3): GAGVSQSPSNKVTEKGKDVELRCDPISGHTALYWYRQSLGQGLEFLIYFQGNSAPDKSGLPSDRFSAERTGGSVSTLTIQRTQQEDSAVYLCASSLFMGTSGDTQYFGPGTRLTVL.